The text below deals with one TCR beta chain. This clone was detected only a few times. Which antigen it targets is not known. One base away there is no much larger clone; base qualities are not given. Inclusive of the bounding cysteine and phenylalanine, the CDR3 is 16 residues long. Solely the CDR3 DNA is kept, with 48 bases framed from the first base. The CDR1 and CDR2 encoded by the germline V gene are MGHRA and YSYEKL. The germline ends are 14 bases apart after V is trimmed by 5 bases and J by 0 bases. These data belong to a study of memory CD4+ T cells and cytomegalovirus serostatus (dated by TCRdb to the late 2010s). Background on the whole study: The cohort included around 33 healthy adults from Belgium, of whom 9 were CMV seropositive and 24 were CMV seronegative. To replicate a published TCR-based CMV serostatus classifier, the study sequenced CD4+ memory TCRbeta repertoires from a Belgian cohort whose cytomegalovirus serostatus was known.

The full study reports these points: Only CD4+CD45RO+ memory cells were sequenced, in contrast to the original study, in which naive and memory CD4+ and CD8+ populations were covered. A median bootstrapped AUC of almost 0.96 with a 95% CI of 0.76-1.00 was achieved on the Belgian cohort by the original-framework classifier. The results were interpreted as suggesting that the CMV-associated TCR signature is mostly present in the CD4+ memory repertoire. Among the 150 to 200 previously reported CMV-associated TCRbeta sequences, 60 to 85 showed up in the CD4+ memory repertoires, with each one found in between one and five individuals. CMV serostatus prediction reached a median bootstrapped AUC of 0.95 with the original framework and 0.85 to 0.91 with a US-trained random forest.

Genomic DNA was extracted from sorted cells with the Quick-DNA Microprep Kit. TCRbeta DNA was amplified with the immunoSEQ hsTCRbeta kit following the manufacturer's protocol. TCRbeta libraries were sequenced on an Illumina MiSeq instrument. The study's processing was this. Removing out-of-frame sequences left about 2,300,000 distinct TCRbeta sequences, an average of approximately 65,000 per individual. Each individual was scored by the count of 150 to 200 previously reported CMV-associated TCRbeta sequences and the total productive distinct TCRbeta count. A beta-binomial model was reimplemented in Python, and random forests from scikit-learn, run with default parameters, were trained on data from the US cohort. Classifier performance on the Belgian cohort was reported as the median AUC with percentile confidence intervals calculated over 10,000 bootstrap iterations. TCRdb limited this immuneACCESS table to in-frame rearrangements with V and J called. A share of clones is missing; checked studies link under half to unresolved V genes, and the rest is unexplained. V, J and clone size are taken as reported in that table, and D and trimming were inferred from the DNA itself. A total of about 45,000 clones appear in this sample, less than 85% of them only once. Around 1.9% of the sample rests with the top ten.

A FACSAria II was used to sort memory CD4+ T cells, defined as single viable CD3+CD4+CD8-CD45RO+ cells. CMV serostatus was determined with a Roche Elecsys assay detecting serum IgG against CMV pp150, pp28, p38 and p52. Following thawing, total CD4+ T cells were enriched through positive selection using CD4 magnetic microbeads. The samples came from a separate study whose specific focus was interrogating the CD4+ T cell memory repertoire. Peripheral blood mononuclear cells were isolated and cryopreserved following standard operating procedures; serum was stored at -80 °C. The staining relied on CD3-PerCP (BW264/56), CD4-APC (RPA-T4), CD45RO-PE (UCHT1) and CD8-Pacific Orange (3B5) antibodies, and Sytox blue was used to exclude non-viable cells.

The chain couples TRBV4-1 to TRBJ1-3; TRBD1 might be the D gene, on 6 matching bases. This clonotype was obtained from an adult in good health and CMV-seronegative. Material for sequencing was memory CD4+ T cells from blood. In nucleotides, the sequence is TGCGCCAGCAGCTACCCAGGGGCCGTCTCTGGAAACACCATATATTTT. Translated, this is CASSYPGAVSGNTIYF.